Listed here are 15 T cell receptor beta chains from one sample, sequenced in a study of blood T cell repertoires in COVID-19. This table comes from immunoSEQ multiplex PCR, and its TCRdb copy is limited to in-frame clones, with some not included. The sample has approximately 150,000 clones, 70% to 90% seen once. Material: peripheral blood. The source is a human donor with acute or convalescent COVID-19. The donor label of this sample is uncertain.

This sequence joins TRBV30 and TRBJ2-7; the D gene is possibly TRBD1 (5 bases). CDR1 is GTSNPN and CDR2 is SVGIG in the germline V gene (reference sequence). This CDR3 comprises 11 residues. V was clipped by 7 bases and J by 1 base, with 8 bases between them. The CDR3 nucleotides are TGTGCCTTGCAGGGTTCCTACGAGCAGTACTTC. Amino acids: CALQGSYEQYF.

The chain links TRBV27 to TRBJ1-2; TRBD1 aligns across 8 bases. Trimming at V came to 2 bases and at J to 6 bases, leaving 8 bases not matched to a gene. The CDR3 is made up of 15 amino acids. Germline CDR1 reads MNHEY; CDR2 reads SMNVEV (reference sequence). CDR3 loop: CASSLPPGQENGYTF. CDR3 in DNA: TGTGCCAGCAGTTTACCCCCGGGACAGGAAAATGGCTACACCTTC.

This chain links TRBV3-1 (or the pseudogene TRBV3-2) with TRBJ1-3; D not certain. CDR3 length equals 16 residues. V lost 0 bases and J 0 bases, leaving 9 bases between the germline ends. Per germline, CDR1 LGHDT and CDR2 YNNKEL (reference sequence). CDR3 amino acids: CASSQDSVSSGNTIYF. DNA for the CDR3: TGTGCCAGCAGCCAAGATTCCGTCTCCTCTGGAAACACCATATATTTT.

This chain uses TRBV7-8 with TRBJ1-4; D not resolved. V was cut by 5 bases and J by 5 bases, with 9 bases left in between. Germline V gene data show CDR1 as SGHVS and CDR2 as FQNEAQ. The CDR3 totals 13 residues. In DNA, the CDR3 is TGTGCCAGCAGCCCAGCCCAGAATGAAAAACTGTTTTTT. Amino acids: CASSPAQNEKLFF.

This clone has only one observation. The chain employs TRBV6-5 and TRBJ2-7, with D possibly matching TRBD1 (6 bases). CDR1 and CDR2 (germline): MNHEY, SVGAGI. This CDR3 region has 13 residues. Between the trimmed V and J ends, which lost 8 bases and 1 base, there was a span of 12 bases. The CDR3: CASGPQGSYEQYF. The CDR3 coding sequence is TGTGCCAGCGGCCCCCAGGGGTCCTACGAGCAGTACTTC.

The chain recombines TRBV9 with TRBJ1-2; TRBD1 might be the D (5 bases). The germline CDR1 and CDR2 sequences are SGDLS and YYNGEE. This CDR3 is 13 amino acids long. V was trimmed by 2 bases and J by 4 bases, leaving 9 bases between them. This CDR3 reads CASSVDGGYGYTF. CDR3 sequence (DNA): TGTGCCAGCAGCGTTGACGGGGGCTATGGCTACACCTTC.

The genes are TRBV19 and TRBJ2-3; 8 bases align to TRBD1. The CDR3 is 13 residues long. The V segment lost 7 bases and the J segment 6 bases; nucleotides outside the gene matches: 6. The germline V gene encodes CDR1 LNHDA and CDR2 SQIVND (reference sequence). CDR3 DNA sequence: TGTGCCAGTATTCCCAGGGGGCGTGATACGCAGTATTTT. Its protein is CASIPRGRDTQYF.

This clone showed up just once. The chain couples TRBV19 to TRBJ1-3; D unclear. CDR1 and CDR2 from the germline V gene are LNHDA and SQIVND (reference sequence). This CDR3 spans 14 amino acids. The V end was cut by 5 bases, the J end by 0 bases, with 8 bases between. In DNA, the CDR3 is TGTGCCAGTAGTCCCCAACTCTCTGGAAACACCATATATTTT. The encoded protein is CASSPQLSGNTIYF.

This chain links TRBV28 with TRBJ1-5; 7 bases fit TRBD1. The V gene's germline CDR1 is MDHEN and CDR2 SYDVKM. The CDR3 totals 15 residues. The J segment lost 11 bases and the V segment lost 5 bases, leaving 15 bases of the junction unmatched. As DNA, the CDR3 is TGTGCCAGCAGTCCTCGGGACAGCCCGAGGGTAGCCCAGCATTTT. Translated, it gives CASSPRDSPRVAQHF.

The chain carries TRBV27 and TRBJ1-4, with 7 bases identical to TRBD1. CDR1 is MNHEY and CDR2 is SMNVEV in the germline V gene (reference sequence). V was pared by 2 bases and J by 4 bases, with 4 bases of the junction left unmatched. The CDR3 covers 15 residues. CDR3 amino acids: CASSLNRGLNEKLFF. The CDR3 DNA reads TGTGCCAGCAGTTTAAACAGGGGACTTAATGAAAAACTGTTTTTT.

The chain combines TRBV5-4 with TRBJ1-6; D ambiguous. CDR3 length: 13 residues. V shed 2 bases and J shed 4 bases, with 4 bases lying between them. Germline values: CDR1 SGHNT, CDR2 YYREEE (reference sequence). The CDR3 DNA sequence: TGTGCCAGCAGCTTCTCGTATAATTCACCCCTCCACTTT. Amino acid sequence: CASSFSYNSPLHF.

The chain recombines TRBV4-2 with TRBJ1-5, with 8 bases lining up with TRBD1. Germline V gene data show CDR1 as LGHNA and CDR2 as YNFKEQ. V lost 0 bases and J lost 5; bases outside the gene matches: 6. This CDR3 region has 16 residues. In DNA, the CDR3 is TGTGCCAGCAGCCAAGATAATATGGACAGGGATCAGCCCCAGCATTTT. Protein: CASSQDNMDRDQPQHF.

The chain employs TRBV2 and TRBJ1-2, with TRBD1 matching over 7 bases. Germline CDR1 reads SNHLY; CDR2 reads FYNNEI. The CDR3 sequence is 12 residues long. V shed 6 bases, J shed 4 bases, and the junction held 2 bases outside the gene matches. The CDR3 DNA reads TGTGCCAGCAGGAGGGACAGCTATGGCTACACCTTC. Encoded protein: CASRRDSYGYTF.

The V gene is TRBV15, the J gene TRBJ1-5; D ambiguous. Germline V gene data show CDR1 as LNHNV and CDR2 as YYDKDF (reference sequence). V was clipped by 1 base and J by 0 bases, with 13 bases between them. CDR3 length: 17 amino acids. The CDR3: CATSRAIRSYSNQPQHF. DNA of the CDR3: TGTGCCACCAGCAGAGCAATTAGGAGTTATAGCAATCAGCCCCAGCATTTT.

This chain links TRBV2 with TRBJ2-2; 10 bases line up with TRBD1. The length of the CDR3 is 15 residues. Looked up from germline, CDR1 is SNHLY and CDR2 is FYNNEI. The ends lost 6 bases at V and 6 bases at J; junction bases unmatched: 7. The CDR3 sequence is CASRGDRGLAGELFF. CDR3 sequence (DNA): TGTGCCAGCAGGGGGGACAGGGGACTGGCCGGGGAGCTGTTTTTT. The whole variable domain, filled in from reference TRBV2 and TRBJ2-2, reads EPEVTQTPSHQVTQMGQEVILRCVPISNHLYFYWYRQILGQKVEFLVSFYNNEISEKSEIFDDQFSVERPDGSNFTLKIRSTKLEDSAMYFCASRGDRGLAGELFFGEGSRLTVL.